A selection of T cell receptor beta chains follows, all from one sample in a study of T cell responses to AZD1222 COVID-19 vaccine. Profiling relied on immunoSEQ multiplex PCR, and the TCRdb table lists in-frame clones only, not all of them. There are 100,000 or so clones in the sample; roughly 89% occur only once, and under 4% lies in the top ten. The sample in question was peripheral blood, obtained on day 0 of AZD1222 vaccination. The receptors stem from an adult in good health. Each CDR3 is given with its conserved first and last residue. The D gene is left open where the match is weak.

J | V | length | D | CDR3 | DNA
TRBJ2-5 | TRBV7-2 | 15 | . | CASSLGAAFSETQYF | TGTGCCAGCAGCTTAGGGGCGGCGTTCTCGGAGACCCAGTACTTC
TRBJ1-2 | TRBV7-9 | 14 | . | CASSLIGGNYGYTF | TGTGCCAGCAGCTTAATCGGGGGGAATTATGGCTACACCTTC
TRBJ1-4 | TRBV7-2 | 14 | . | CASSSPGDDEKLFF | TGTGCCAGCAGCTCCCCAGGGGACGATGAAAAACTGTTTTTT
TRBJ1-4 | TRBV28 | 13 | TRBD1 | CASRTGASGKLFF | TGTGCCAGCAGGACAGGGGCGTCCGGAAAACTGTTTTTT
TRBJ1-4 | TRBV11-2 | 15 | . | CASSLGATTNEKLFF | TGTGCCAGCAGCCTGGGGGCAACAACTAATGAAAAACTGTTTTTT
TRBJ2-5 | TRBV7-2 | 14 | TRBD2 | CASSHWGGGETQYF | TGTGCCAGCAGCCACTGGGGGGGTGGCGAGACCCAGTACTTC
TRBJ2-7 | TRBV18 | 14 | . | CASSPRGTGYEQYF | TGTGCCAGCTCACCTCGGGGGACGGGCTACGAGCAGTACTTC
TRBJ1-2 | TRBV6-2/TRBV6-3 | 18 | . | CASSFLPNARRGSGGYTF | TGTGCCAGCAGTTTCTTGCCGAACGCCCGGCGGGGTTCCGGCGGCTACACCTTC
TRBJ2-3 | TRBV5-1 | 17 | TRBD2 | CASSLSPSGGATDTQYF | TGCGCCAGCAGCTTGTCCCCTAGCGGGGGGGCGACAGATACGCAGTATTTT
TRBJ2-1 | TRBV29-1 | 14 | . | CSVNPRGGRNEQFF | TGCAGCGTCAACCCGAGGGGCGGGCGCAATGAGCAGTTCTTC
TRBJ2-5 | TRBV27 | 16 | . | CASSPGVRADQETQYF | TGTGCCAGCAGTCCTGGGGTGCGGGCTGACCAAGAGACCCAGTACTTC
TRBJ2-1 | TRBV5-1 | 16 | . | CASSLEGGGFYNEQFF | TGCGCCAGCAGCTTGGAGGGAGGGGGCTTCTACAATGAGCAGTTCTTC
TRBJ1-5 | TRBV19 | 20 | TRBD1 | CASSISGRTGGVFANQPQHF | TGTGCCAGTAGTATTTCAGGCCGGACAGGGGGTGTTTTTGCTAATCAGCCCCAGCATTTT
TRBJ1-5 | TRBV5-1 | 14 | . | CASSLGQDNQPQHF | TGCGCCAGCAGCTTGGGACAGGATAATCAGCCCCAGCATTTT
TRBJ1-2 | TRBV4-3 | 15 | . | CASSQEGRANYGYTF | TGCGCCAGCAGCCAAGAAGGCAGGGCTAACTATGGCTACACCTTC
TRBJ2-3 | TRBV19 | 16 | . | CASSLGGRGPTDTQYF | TGTGCCAGTAGTCTGGGGGGGCGTGGGCCCACAGATACGCAGTATTTT
TRBJ1-5 | TRBV2 | 14 | . | CASSEWTVEQPQHF | TGTGCCAGCAGTGAATGGACAGTTGAACAGCCCCAGCATTTT
TRBJ2-5 | TRBV19 | 13 | . | CASSQAWGETQYF | TGTGCCAGCTCACAGGCATGGGGGGAGACCCAGTACTTC